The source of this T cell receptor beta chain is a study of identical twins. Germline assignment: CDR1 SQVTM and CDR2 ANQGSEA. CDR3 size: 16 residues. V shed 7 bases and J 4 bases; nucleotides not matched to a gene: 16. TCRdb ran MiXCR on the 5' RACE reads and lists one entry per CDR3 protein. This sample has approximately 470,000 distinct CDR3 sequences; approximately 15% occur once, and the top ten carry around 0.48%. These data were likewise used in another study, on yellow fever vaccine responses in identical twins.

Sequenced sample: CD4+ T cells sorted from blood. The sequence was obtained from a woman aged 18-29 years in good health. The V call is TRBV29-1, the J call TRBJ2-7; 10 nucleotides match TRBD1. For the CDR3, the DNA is TGCAGCGCCAGACTTTCCCCGGGACAGGGGTTTTACGAGCAGTACTTC. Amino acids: CSARLSPGQGFYEQYF.